This T cell receptor (beta chain) originates from a study of cytomegalovirus exposure and HLA in healthy donors. This clone was counted a few times. Its target is unknown. The PCR used 60 Vbeta and 13 Jbeta primers. The protocol was immunoSEQ multiplex PCR, while the TCRdb copy is restricted to in-frame clones and leaves out a portion. The data show roughly 100,000 clones, around 80% seen once. The CDR3 is 16 amino acids. Germline assignment: CDR1 LNHDA and CDR2 SQIVND (reference sequence). Trimming removed 4 bases from V and 7 bases from J, with 22 bases in between. Points from the study as a whole: In vitro checks showed that a few CMV-associated chains really do target CMV antigens. Accurate prediction of HLA-A and HLA-B alleles (for most subjects) was reportedly achieved from TCR beta sequences. The authors listed around 150 TCR beta chains as cytomegalovirus-associated.

Sequenced material: PBMCs. This receptor was taken from a woman aged 40-49 years in good health and CMV-seronegative. V is TRBV19 and J is TRBJ1-2; D might be TRBD1 (5 bases). The CDR3 DNA follows: TGTGCCAGTAGTACTGATCGGGACTCCGGAAACCTTGGCTACACCTTC. This gives the protein CASSTDRDSGNLGYTF.